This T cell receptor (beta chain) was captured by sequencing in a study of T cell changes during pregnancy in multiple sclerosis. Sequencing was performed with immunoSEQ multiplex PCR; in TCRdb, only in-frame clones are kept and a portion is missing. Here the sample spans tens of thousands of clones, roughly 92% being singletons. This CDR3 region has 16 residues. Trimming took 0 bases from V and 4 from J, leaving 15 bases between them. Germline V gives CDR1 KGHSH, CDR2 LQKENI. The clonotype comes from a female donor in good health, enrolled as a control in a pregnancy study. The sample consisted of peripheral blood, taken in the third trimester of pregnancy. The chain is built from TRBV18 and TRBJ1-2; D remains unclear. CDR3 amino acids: CASSPPFIRSSYGYTF. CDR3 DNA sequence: TGTGCCAGCTCACCACCTTTTATCAGATCAAGCTATGGCTACACCTTC.